Detailed here is one TCR beta chain. Antigen unknown. This sample was included in a study of cytomegalovirus exposure and HLA in healthy donors. Both 60 Vbeta primers and 13 Jbeta primers went into the PCR. This table comes from immunoSEQ multiplex PCR, and its TCRdb copy is limited to in-frame clones, with some not included. The table includes roughly 200,000 clones, over 65% detected once. The CDR3 runs to 15 residues. With 4 bases removed from V and 0 bases from J, the gap between germline ends came to 13 bases. Germline assignment: CDR1 SGHRS and CDR2 YFSETQ. Findings of the study overall: A later analysis linked a missense variant in DCLRE1C to the trimming of TCR beta V and J genes. For most TCR sequences rarity was the rule, although some public TCRs occurred in many donors. Previously analyzed data showed that most TCR beta V segments were productive at a frequency of about 87% or about 30%. On later analysis, the bulk of CMV-associated TCR beta chains appeared to be HLA-restricted.

The TCR was taken from a woman aged 55-75 years in good health and CMV-seropositive. The sample consisted of PBMCs. The chain joins TRBV5-1 to TRBJ1-1; possible D gene TRBD1, 6 bases. The CDR3 sequence: CASSGSQGMNTEAFF. The CDR3 DNA follows: TGCGCCAGCAGCGGCTCACAGGGTATGAACACTGAAGCTTTCTTT.